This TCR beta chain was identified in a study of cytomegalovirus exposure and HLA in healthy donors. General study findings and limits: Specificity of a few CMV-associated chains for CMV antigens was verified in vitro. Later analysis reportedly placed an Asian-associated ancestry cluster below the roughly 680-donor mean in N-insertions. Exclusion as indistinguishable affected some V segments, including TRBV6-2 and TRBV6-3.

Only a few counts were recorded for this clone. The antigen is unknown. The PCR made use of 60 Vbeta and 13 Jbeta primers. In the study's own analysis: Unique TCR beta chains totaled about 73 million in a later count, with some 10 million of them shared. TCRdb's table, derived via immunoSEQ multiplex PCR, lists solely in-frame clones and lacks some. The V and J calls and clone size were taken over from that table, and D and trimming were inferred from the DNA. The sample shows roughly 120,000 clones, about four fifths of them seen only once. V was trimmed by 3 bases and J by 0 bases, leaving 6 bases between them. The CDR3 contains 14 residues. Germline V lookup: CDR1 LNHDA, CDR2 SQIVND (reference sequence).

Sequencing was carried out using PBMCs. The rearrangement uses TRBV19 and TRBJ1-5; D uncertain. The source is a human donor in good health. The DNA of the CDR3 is TGTGCCAGTAGTATGTCCAGTAGCAATCAGCCCCAGCATTTT. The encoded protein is CASSMSSSNQPQHF.